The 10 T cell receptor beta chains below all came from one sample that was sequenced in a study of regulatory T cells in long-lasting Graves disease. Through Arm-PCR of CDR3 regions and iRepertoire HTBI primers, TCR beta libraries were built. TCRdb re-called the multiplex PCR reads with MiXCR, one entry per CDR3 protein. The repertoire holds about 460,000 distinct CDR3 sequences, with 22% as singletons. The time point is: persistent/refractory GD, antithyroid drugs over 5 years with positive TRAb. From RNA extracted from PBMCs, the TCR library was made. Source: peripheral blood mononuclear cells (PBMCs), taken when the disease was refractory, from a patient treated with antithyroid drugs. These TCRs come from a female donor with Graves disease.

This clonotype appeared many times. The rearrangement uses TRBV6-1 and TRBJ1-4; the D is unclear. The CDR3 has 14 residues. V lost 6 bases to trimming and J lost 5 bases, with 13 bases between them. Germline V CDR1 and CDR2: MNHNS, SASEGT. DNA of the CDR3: TGTGCCAGCAGCCCACATATTCTGAATGAAAAACTGTTTTTT. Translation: CASSPHILNEKLFF.

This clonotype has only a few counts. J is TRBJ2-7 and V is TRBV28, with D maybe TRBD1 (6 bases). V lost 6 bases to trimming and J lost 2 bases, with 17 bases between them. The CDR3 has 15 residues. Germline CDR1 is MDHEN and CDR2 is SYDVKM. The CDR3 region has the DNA TGTGCCAGCAGAACATCCGGGACATACCCCTACGAGCAGTACTTC. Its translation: CASRTSGTYPYEQYF.

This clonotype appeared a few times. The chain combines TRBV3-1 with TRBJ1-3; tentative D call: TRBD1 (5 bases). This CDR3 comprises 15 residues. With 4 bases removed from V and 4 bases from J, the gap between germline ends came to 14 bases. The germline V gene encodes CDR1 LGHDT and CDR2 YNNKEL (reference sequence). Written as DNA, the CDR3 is TGTGCCAGCAGCCGCGGCTGGGGGGAGGGAAACACCATATATTTT. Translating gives CASSRGWGEGNTIYF.

CDR3 amino acids: CSAREQLAGVYEQYF. Written as DNA, the CDR3 is TGCAGTGCTAGAGAACAACTAGCGGGGGTCTACGAGCAGTACTTC. The gene calls are TRBV20-1 and TRBJ2-7, with 11 nucleotides matching TRBD2. CDR1 DFQATT and CDR2 SNEGSKA come from the germline V gene (reference sequence). V lost 0 bases and J lost 3; bases outside the gene matches: 4. This CDR3 is built from 15 residues.

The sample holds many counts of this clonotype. This chain's CDR3 is CASSSDRGLDYGYTF. CDR3 nucleotides: TGTGCCAGCAGTAGCGACAGGGGGTTGGACTATGGCTACACCTTC. This sequence joins TRBV25-1 and TRBJ1-2; 9 nucleotides match TRBD1. The CDR3 is 15 residues long. V lost 5 bases and J lost 3; bases outside the gene matches: 7. Per the germline V gene, CDR1 is MGHDK and CDR2 is SYGVNS.

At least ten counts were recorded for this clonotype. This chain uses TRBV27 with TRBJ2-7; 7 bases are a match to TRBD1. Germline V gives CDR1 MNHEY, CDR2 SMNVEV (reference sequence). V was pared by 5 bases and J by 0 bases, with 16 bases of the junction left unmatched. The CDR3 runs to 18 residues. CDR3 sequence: CASSPYFLGQESSYEQYF. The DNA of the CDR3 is TGTGCCAGCAGTCCCTATTTCTTAGGACAGGAAAGCTCCTACGAGCAGTACTTC.

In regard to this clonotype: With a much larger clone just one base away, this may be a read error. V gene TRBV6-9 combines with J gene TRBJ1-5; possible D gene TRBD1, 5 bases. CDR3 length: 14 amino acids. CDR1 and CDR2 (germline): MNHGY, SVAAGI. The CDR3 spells CVSSYRQGRQPQHF. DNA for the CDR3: TGTGTCAGCAGTTACCGCCAGGGTAGGCAGCCCCAGCATTTT.

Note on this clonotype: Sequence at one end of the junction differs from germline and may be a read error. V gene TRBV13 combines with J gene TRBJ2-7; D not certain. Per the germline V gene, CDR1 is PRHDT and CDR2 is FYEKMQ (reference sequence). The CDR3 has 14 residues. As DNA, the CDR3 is TGCGCCAGCAAAGGTCTACTGTCCGGCTACGAGCAGTACTTC. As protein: CASKGLLSGYEQYF.

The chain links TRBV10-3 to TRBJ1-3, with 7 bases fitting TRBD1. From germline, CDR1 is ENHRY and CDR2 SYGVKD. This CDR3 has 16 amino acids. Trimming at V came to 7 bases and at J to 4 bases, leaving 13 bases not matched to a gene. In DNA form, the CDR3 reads TGTGCCATCATGGCCCGGGAGGGGGCTCCCGGAAACACCATATATTTT. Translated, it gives CAIMAREGAPGNTIYF.

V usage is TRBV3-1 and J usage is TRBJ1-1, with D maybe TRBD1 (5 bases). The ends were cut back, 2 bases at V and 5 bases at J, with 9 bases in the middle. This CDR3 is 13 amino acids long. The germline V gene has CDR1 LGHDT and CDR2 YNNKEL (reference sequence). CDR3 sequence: CASSQNGGTEAFF. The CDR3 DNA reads TGTGCCAGCAGCCAAAATGGGGGGACTGAAGCTTTCTTT. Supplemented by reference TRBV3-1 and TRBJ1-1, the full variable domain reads DTAVSQTPKYLVTQMGNDKSIKCEQNLGHDTMYWYKQDSKKFLKIMFSYNNKELIINETVPNRFSPKSPDKAHLNLHINSLELGDSAVYFCASSQNGGTEAFFGQGTRLTVV.